A selection of T cell receptor beta chains follows, all from one sample in a study of blood T cell repertoires in COVID-19. Sequencing used immunoSEQ multiplex PCR; TCRdb keeps in-frame clones, though not all of them. This sample carries some 180,000 clones, about four fifths of them seen once, and the ten largest clones take about 11%. Sequencing used peripheral blood. These receptor sequences come from a woman between 40 and 50 years old with COVID-19, enrolled during active disease. Both conserved end residues are part of each CDR3. The D gene is left open where the match is weak. Size tells how often a clone was seen (once, few, many) or the class of an expanded clone, and some rows leave it out.

d_gene: -; v_gene: TRBV15; abundance: -; j_gene: TRBJ2-2; len: 12; CDR3aa: CATNRPGGELFF; CDR3nt: TGTGCCACCAACCGCCCCGGCGGGGAGCTGTTTTTT
d_gene: TRBD1; v_gene: TRBV9; abundance: -; j_gene: TRBJ1-3; len: 15; CDR3aa: CASSGQGGTGNTIYF; CDR3nt: TGTGCCAGCAGCGGACAGGGAGGTACTGGAAACACCATATATTTT
d_gene: -; v_gene: TRBV28; abundance: few; j_gene: TRBJ2-5; len: 14; CDR3aa: CASSPDGGQETQYF; CDR3nt: TGTGCCAGCAGTCCGGACGGAGGACAAGAGACCCAGTACTTC
d_gene: TRBD1; v_gene: TRBV5-8; abundance: -; j_gene: TRBJ2-5; len: 14; CDR3aa: CASSLQGTEETQYF; CDR3nt: TGTGCCAGCAGCCTACAGGGGACAGAAGAGACCCAGTACTTC
d_gene: -; v_gene: TRBV27; abundance: -; j_gene: TRBJ2-7; len: 15; CDR3aa: CASSLSSGGGYEQYF; CDR3nt: TGTGCCAGCAGTTTATCGTCGGGGGGCGGCTACGAGCAGTACTTC
d_gene: -; v_gene: TRBV5-1; abundance: -; j_gene: TRBJ2-6; len: 14; CDR3aa: CASSLDSGANVLTF; CDR3nt: TGCGCCAGCAGCCTAGACTCTGGGGCCAACGTCCTGACTTTC
d_gene: TRBD2; v_gene: TRBV5-1; abundance: -; j_gene: TRBJ2-1; len: 16; CDR3aa: CASSWGTGLAHNEQFF; CDR3nt: TGCGCCAGCAGCTGGGGCACCGGACTAGCCCACAATGAGCAGTTCTTC
d_gene: TRBD2; v_gene: TRBV7-9; abundance: -; j_gene: TRBJ2-1; len: 15; CDR3aa: CASRTGTSGRNEQFF; CDR3nt: TGTGCCAGCAGGACGGGGACTAGCGGGAGAAATGAGCAGTTCTTC
d_gene: -; v_gene: TRBV28; abundance: -; j_gene: TRBJ2-3; len: 18; CDR3aa: CASSLLSQGWSGTDTQYF; CDR3nt: TGTGCCAGCAGTTTATTGTCTCAGGGGTGGTCCGGCACAGATACGCAGTATTTT
d_gene: -; v_gene: TRBV24-1; abundance: -; j_gene: TRBJ2-1; len: 16; CDR3aa: CATSDFGQGTYNEQFF; CDR3nt: TGTGCCACCAGTGATTTCGGCCAGGGGACCTACAATGAGCAGTTCTTC
d_gene: TRBD2; v_gene: TRBV6-4; abundance: -; j_gene: TRBJ2-3; len: 17; CDR3aa: CASSDGVAGKSTDTQYF; CDR3nt: TGTGCCAGCAGTGATGGAGTAGCGGGAAAGAGCACAGATACGCAGTATTTT
d_gene: TRBD2; v_gene: TRBV5-4; abundance: -; j_gene: TRBJ2-3; len: 15; CDR3aa: CASSLASGGTDTQYF; CDR3nt: TGTGCCAGCAGCTTGGCTAGCGGGGGTACAGATACGCAGTATTTT
d_gene: -; v_gene: TRBV30; abundance: once; j_gene: TRBJ1-1; len: 12; CDR3aa: CAWRSAYSEAFF; CDR3nt: TGTGCCTGGAGATCCGCTTACTCTGAAGCTTTCTTT
d_gene: -; v_gene: TRBV7-8; abundance: -; j_gene: TRBJ2-5; len: 15; CDR3aa: CASSLDLGSLETQYF; CDR3nt: TGTGCCAGCAGCTTAGATCTGGGTAGCTTGGAGACCCAGTACTTC
d_gene: -; v_gene: TRBV28; abundance: -; j_gene: TRBJ2-3; len: 13; CDR3aa: CASSFRFRDTQYF; CDR3nt: TGTGCCAGCAGTTTTCGTTTTCGGGATACGCAGTATTTT
d_gene: -; v_gene: TRBV7-8; abundance: -; j_gene: TRBJ2-3; len: 13; CDR3aa: CASSLQDTDTQYF; CDR3nt: TGTGCCAGCAGCTTACAGGACACAGATACGCAGTATTTT
d_gene: -; v_gene: TRBV13; abundance: -; j_gene: TRBJ2-1; len: 12; CDR3aa: CASSLYNNEQFF; CDR3nt: TGTGCCAGCAGCCTGTACAACAATGAGCAGTTCTTC
d_gene: -; v_gene: TRBV6-5; abundance: -; j_gene: TRBJ2-5; len: 16; CDR3aa: CASSYLRAGNQETQYF; CDR3nt: TGTGCCAGCAGTTACCTCAGGGCGGGGAACCAAGAGACCCAGTACTTC
d_gene: TRBD2; v_gene: TRBV19; abundance: few; j_gene: TRBJ2-2; len: 16; CDR3aa: CASTPQPPGGTGELFF; CDR3nt: TGTGCCAGTACCCCACAACCCCCGGGGGGGACCGGGGAGCTGTTTTTT
d_gene: -; v_gene: TRBV18; abundance: -; j_gene: TRBJ1-1; len: 14; CDR3aa: CASSPRQGNTEAFF; CDR3nt: TGTGCCAGCTCACCGAGGCAGGGGAACACTGAAGCTTTCTTT
d_gene: -; v_gene: TRBV5-1; abundance: -; j_gene: TRBJ2-6; len: 14; CDR3aa: CASGAVGGANVLTF; CDR3nt: TGCGCCAGCGGAGCGGTGGGGGGGGCCAACGTCCTGACTTTC
d_gene: -; v_gene: TRBV7-8; abundance: -; j_gene: TRBJ2-5; len: 12; CDR3aa: CASSLARETQYF; CDR3nt: TGTGCCAGCAGCTTAGCTCGGGAGACCCAGTACTTC
d_gene: TRBD1; v_gene: TRBV6-5; abundance: -; j_gene: TRBJ1-1; len: 13; CDR3aa: CASRRTGPPEAFF; CDR3nt: TGTGCCAGCAGGAGGACAGGCCCTCCAGAAGCTTTCTTT
d_gene: -; v_gene: TRBV6-5; abundance: -; j_gene: TRBJ2-6; len: 15; CDR3aa: CASSTPGTGANVLTF; CDR3nt: TGTGCCAGCAGCACCCCAGGGACTGGGGCCAACGTCCTGACTTTC
d_gene: -; v_gene: TRBV19; abundance: -; j_gene: TRBJ1-5; len: 13; CDR3aa: CASSIEGGQPQHF; CDR3nt: TGTGCCAGTAGTATAGAGGGGGGGCAGCCCCAGCATTTT
d_gene: TRBD1; v_gene: TRBV4-1; abundance: many; j_gene: TRBJ1-1; len: 16; CDR3aa: CASSQAPDRGNTEAFF; CDR3nt: TGCGCCAGCAGCCAAGCCCCGGACAGGGGCAACACTGAAGCTTTCTTT